The sequence of this T cell receptor (beta chain) was determined in a study of shared clonotypes between healthy human individuals. Only in-frame clones appear in the TCRdb table, and some are missing; sequencing was by immunoSEQ multiplex PCR. The table records about 2.1 million clones, roughly 95% of them present only once. This CDR3 contains 13 residues. With 5 bases removed from V and 4 bases from J, the gap between germline ends came to 11 bases. CDR1 is MGHRA, CDR2 YSYEKL, per germline. Regarding this clone: Its antigen remains unknown.

Whole-study results and caveats: In having few donors, the study represented limited genetic and exposure-history diversity.

CD45RO-negative cells were positively selected for CCR7, leaving out terminally differentiated effector memory CD45RA+ cells. This clonotype originated in a man younger than 35 in good health. Some clones in this sample may be carry-over from other donors' samples. The sample was naive CD8+ T cells from PBMCs. This chain uses TRBV4-1 with TRBJ1-1; D call uncertain. CDR3 sequence (DNA): TGCGCCAGCAGCTACTCCGGGGTCACTGAAGCTTTCTTT. It specifies CASSYSGVTEAFF.